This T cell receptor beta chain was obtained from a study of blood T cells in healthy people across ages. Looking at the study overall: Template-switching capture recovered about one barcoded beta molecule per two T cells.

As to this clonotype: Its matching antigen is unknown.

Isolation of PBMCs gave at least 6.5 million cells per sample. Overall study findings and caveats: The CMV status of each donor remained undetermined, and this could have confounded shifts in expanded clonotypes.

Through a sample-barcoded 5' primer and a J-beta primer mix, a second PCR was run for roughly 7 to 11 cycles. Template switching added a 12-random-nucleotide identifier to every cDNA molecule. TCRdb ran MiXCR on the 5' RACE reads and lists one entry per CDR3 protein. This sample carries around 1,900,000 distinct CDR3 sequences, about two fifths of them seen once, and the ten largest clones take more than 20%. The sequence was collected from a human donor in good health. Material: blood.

The CDR3 nucleotides read TGTGCCAGCAGCCCCGACCCGGCAATGGAGCAGTTCTTC. Translation gives CASSPDPAMEQFF. The J gene is TRBJ2-1, the V gene TRBV7-9, with D unclear. In germline, CDR1 is SEHNR, CDR2 FQNEAQ (reference sequence). CDR3 length: 13 amino acids. V shed 5 bases and J shed 10 bases, with 15 bases lying between them.